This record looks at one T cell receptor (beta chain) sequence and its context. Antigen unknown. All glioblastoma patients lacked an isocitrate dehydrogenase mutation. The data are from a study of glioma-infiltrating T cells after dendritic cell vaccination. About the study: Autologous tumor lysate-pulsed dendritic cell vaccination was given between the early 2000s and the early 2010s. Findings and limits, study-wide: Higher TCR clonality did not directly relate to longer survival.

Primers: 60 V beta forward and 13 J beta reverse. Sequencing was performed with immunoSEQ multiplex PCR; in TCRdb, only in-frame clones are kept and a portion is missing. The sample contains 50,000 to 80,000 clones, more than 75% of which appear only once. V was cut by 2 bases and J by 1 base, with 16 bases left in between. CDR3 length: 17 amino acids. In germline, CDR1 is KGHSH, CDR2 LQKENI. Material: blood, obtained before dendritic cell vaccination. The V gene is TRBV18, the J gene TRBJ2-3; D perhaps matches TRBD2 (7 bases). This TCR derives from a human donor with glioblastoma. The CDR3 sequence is CASSPKVGGRGTDTQYF. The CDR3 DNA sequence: TGTGCCAGCTCACCAAAGGTCGGGGGGCGCGGCACAGATACGCAGTATTTT.